This TCR beta chain was recovered during a study of breast tumors, draining lymph nodes, adjacent tissues. One entry per CDR3 protein results from TCRdb running MiXCR on the multiplex PCR reads. The data show 150,000 to 200,000 distinct CDR3 sequences, about 33% seen once. CDR1 is MNHEY, CDR2 SVGAGI, per germline. V lost 4 bases and J lost 4, with 11 bases in between. CDR3 length: 13 amino acids. The lymph nodes were axillary draining lymph nodes from breast cancer patients. Study observations and caveats: That most tumor T cells come from lymph nodes remained unproven. Tumors had less TCR diversity than lymph nodes, more than nontumor tissue.

Many counts were recorded for this clonotype. What it binds is unknown. The chain employs TRBV6-5 and TRBJ2-7; the D gene could be TRBD1 or TRBD2 (7 bases each). The sequenced material came from axillary lymph node tissue. This TCR came from a female donor with breast cancer. Some clones in this sample may be carry-over from other donors' samples. CDR3 coding DNA: TGTGCCAGCAGTTCCAGGGGGGGGTACGAGCAGTACTTC. Translated: CASSSRGGYEQYF.